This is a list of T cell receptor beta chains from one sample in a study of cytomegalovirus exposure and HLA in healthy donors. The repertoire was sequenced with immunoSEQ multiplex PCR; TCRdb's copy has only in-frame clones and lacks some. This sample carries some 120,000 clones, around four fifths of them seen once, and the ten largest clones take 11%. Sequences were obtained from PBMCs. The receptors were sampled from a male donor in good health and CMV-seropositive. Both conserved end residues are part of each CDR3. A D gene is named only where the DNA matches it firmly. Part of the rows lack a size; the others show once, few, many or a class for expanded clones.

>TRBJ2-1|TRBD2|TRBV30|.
CAWGAAGGPYNEQFF
TGTGCCTGGGGGGCGGCGGGAGGCCCCTACAATGAGCAGTTCTTC
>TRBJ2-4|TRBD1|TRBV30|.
CAWSRDRNIQYF
TGTGCCTGGAGCCGGGACAGAAACATTCAGTACTTC
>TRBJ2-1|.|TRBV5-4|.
CASSPDTSSSYNEQFF
TGTGCCAGCAGCCCGGACACTTCCTCCTCCTACAATGAGCAGTTCTTC
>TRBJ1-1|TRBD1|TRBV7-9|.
CASSLDAVGTVNTEAFF
TGTGCCAGCAGCTTAGACGCCGTAGGGACAGTGAACACTGAAGCTTTCTTT
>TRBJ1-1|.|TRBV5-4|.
CASSFQINTEAFF
TGTGCCAGCAGCTTTCAGATAAACACTGAAGCTTTCTTT
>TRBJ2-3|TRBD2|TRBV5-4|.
CASSSGAGGAGAQGTQYF
TGTGCCAGCAGCTCAGGAGCGGGAGGGGCAGGAGCACAAGGTACGCAGTATTTT
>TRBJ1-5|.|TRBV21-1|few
CASSKATFPGSQPQHF
TGTGCCAGCAGCAAAGCCACATTCCCCGGGAGTCAGCCCCAGCATTTT
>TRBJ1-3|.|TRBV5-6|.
CASSLADLGNTIYF
TGTGCCAGCAGCTTGGCGGACTTAGGGAACACCATATATTTT
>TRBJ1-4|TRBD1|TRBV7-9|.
CASSLTGGYEKLFF
TGTGCCAGCAGCTTGACAGGGGGCTATGAAAAACTGTTTTTT
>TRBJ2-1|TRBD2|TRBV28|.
CASSLPRGGRARRNSYNEQFF
TGTGCCAGCAGTTTGCCTCGGGGCGGGAGGGCGAGGCGGAACTCCTACAATGAGCAGTTCTTC
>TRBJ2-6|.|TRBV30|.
CAWKGAGTSGANVLTF
TGTGCTTGGAAAGGGGCGGGAACCTCTGGGGCCAACGTCCTGACTTTC
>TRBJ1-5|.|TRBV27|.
CASSGLRGNQPQHF
TGTGCCAGCAGTGGACTACGGGGCAATCAGCCCCAGCATTTT
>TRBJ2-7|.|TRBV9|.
CASSVGPEPPNEQYF
TGTGCCAGCAGCGTAGGGCCGGAGCCCCCCAACGAGCAGTACTTC
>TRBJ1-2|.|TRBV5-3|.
CARSHTGGYTF
TGTGCCAGAAGCCACACAGGGGGCTACACCTTC
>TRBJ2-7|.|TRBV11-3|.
CASSLDDTF
TGTGCCAGCAGCTTAGATGACACGTTC
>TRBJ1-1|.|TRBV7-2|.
CASSAVTNTEAFF
TGTGCCAGCAGCGCGGTGACGAACACTGAAGCTTTCTTT
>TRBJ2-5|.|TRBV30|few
CAWSTGRETQYF
TGTGCCTGGAGTACGGGGAGGGAGACCCAGTACTTC
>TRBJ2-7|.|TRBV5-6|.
CASGPTGTYEQYF
TGTGCCAGCGGTCCTACGGGGACCTACGAGCAGTACTTC
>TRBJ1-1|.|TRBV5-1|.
CASSLANSDATEAFF
TGCGCCAGCAGCTTGGCCAACAGTGACGCCACTGAAGCTTTCTTT
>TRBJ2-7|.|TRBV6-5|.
CASSFGQTYEQYF
TGTGCCAGCAGTTTCGGACAGACCTACGAGCAGTACTTC
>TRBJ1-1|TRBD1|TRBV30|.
CAWTPRGDTEAFF
TGTGCCTGGACCCCCAGGGGGGACACTGAAGCTTTCTTT
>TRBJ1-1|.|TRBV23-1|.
CASSQGPRYTEAFF
TGCGCCAGCAGTCAGGGGCCAAGGTACACTGAAGCTTTCTTT
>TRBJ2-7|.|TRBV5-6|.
CASSLSPYEQYF
TGTGCCAGCAGCTTGTCTCCCTACGAGCAGTACTTC
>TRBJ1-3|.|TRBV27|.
CASSLTGGGLNTIYF
TGTGCCAGCAGTTTAACGGGTGGAGGGCTCAACACCATATATTTT
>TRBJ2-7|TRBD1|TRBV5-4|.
CASSTRDRVHEQYF
TGTGCCAGCAGCACCCGGGACAGGGTCCACGAGCAGTACTTC
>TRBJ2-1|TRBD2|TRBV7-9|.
CASSYPLAGGSEQFF
TGTGCCAGCAGCTACCCACTAGCGGGAGGATCTGAGCAGTTCTTC
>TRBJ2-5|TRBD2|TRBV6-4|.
CASSVRLAGREETQYF
TGTGCCAGCAGTGTTCGGCTAGCGGGGAGGGAAGAGACCCAGTACTTC
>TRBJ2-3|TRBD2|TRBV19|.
CASSIGRGAGDRADTQYF
TGTGCCAGTAGTATAGGTCGGGGAGCGGGAGATAGAGCAGATACGCAGTATTTT
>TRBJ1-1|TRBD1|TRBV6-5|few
CASSYQQGLEAFF
TGTGCCAGCAGTTACCAACAGGGGTTAGAAGCTTTCTTT
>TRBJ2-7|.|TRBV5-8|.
CASSRRDFTYEQYF
TGTGCCAGCAGCCGGAGGGACTTCACCTACGAGCAGTACTTC
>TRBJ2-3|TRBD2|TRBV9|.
CASSVKTSGYTDTQYF
TGTGCCAGCAGCGTAAAAACTAGCGGATACACAGATACGCAGTATTTT
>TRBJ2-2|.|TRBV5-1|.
CASSLYQAIDTGELFF
TGCGCCAGCAGCTTGTATCAGGCCATTGACACCGGGGAGCTGTTTTTT
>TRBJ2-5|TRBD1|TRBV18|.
CASSYGQDAQYF
TGTGCCAGCTCTTACGGACAGGATGCCCAGTACTTC
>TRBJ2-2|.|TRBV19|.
CASSRLDQGELFF
TGTGCCAGCAGTCGACTAGATCAAGGGGAGCTGTTTTTT
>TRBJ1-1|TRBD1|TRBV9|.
CASSGRQGLGNTEAFF
TGTGCCAGCAGCGGCCGACAGGGCCTCGGGAACACTGAAGCTTTCTTT
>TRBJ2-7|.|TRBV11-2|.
CASSWDWGEQYF
TGTGCCAGCAGCTGGGACTGGGGAGAGCAGTACTTC
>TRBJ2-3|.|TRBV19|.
CASSWGPTEGDTQYF
TGTGCCAGTAGTTGGGGCCCCACGGAAGGAGATACGCAGTATTTT
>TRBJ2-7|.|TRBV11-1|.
CASSPRSYEQYF
TGTGCCAGCAGCCCTCGTAGCTACGAGCAGTACTTC
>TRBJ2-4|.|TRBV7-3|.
CASGRHIQYF
TGTGCCAGCGGCAGGCACATTCAGTACTTC
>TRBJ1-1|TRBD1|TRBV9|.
CASSYPRDRGRDTEAFF
TGTGCCAGCAGCTACCCCCGGGACAGGGGGCGAGACACTGAAGCTTTCTTT
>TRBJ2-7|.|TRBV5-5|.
CASSFGTGDYEQYF
TGTGCCAGCAGCTTCGGTACAGGCGATTACGAGCAGTACTTC
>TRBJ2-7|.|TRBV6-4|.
CASRGNREGFYEQYF
TGTGCCAGCAGGGGCAACAGGGAGGGGTTCTACGAGCAGTACTTC
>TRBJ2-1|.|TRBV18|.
CASSPPTGTGNYNEQFF
TGTGCCAGCTCACCCCCTACGGGGACTGGGAACTACAATGAGCAGTTCTTC
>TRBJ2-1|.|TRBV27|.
CASGPGLAYYNEQFF
TGTGCCAGCGGCCCCGGACTTGCCTACTACAATGAGCAGTTCTTC
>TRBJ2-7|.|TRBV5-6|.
CASSLLPAGPGEQYF
TGTGCCAGCAGCTTGTTACCCGCGGGCCCGGGTGAGCAGTACTTC
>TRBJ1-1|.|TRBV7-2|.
CASSQYTEAFF
TGTGCCAGCAGCCAATACACTGAAGCTTTCTTT
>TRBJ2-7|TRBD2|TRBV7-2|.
CASSGVAGEGYEQYF
TGTGCCAGCAGCGGAGTAGCGGGAGAAGGCTACGAGCAGTACTTC
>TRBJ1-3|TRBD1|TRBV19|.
CASRQQTGLNTIYF
TGTGCCAGTAGACAGCAGACAGGGCTGAACACCATATATTTT
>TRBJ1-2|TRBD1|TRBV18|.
CASSPSGQGAANYGYTF
TGTGCCAGCTCACCGTCGGGACAGGGGGCCGCTAACTATGGCTACACCTTC
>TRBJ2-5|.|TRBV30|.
CAWSFISGTQYF
TGTGCCTGGAGTTTCATAAGCGGGACCCAGTACTTC
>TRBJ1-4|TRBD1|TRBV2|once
CASSADRDIGEKLFF
TGTGCCAGCAGTGCGGACAGGGATATTGGTGAAAAACTGTTTTTT
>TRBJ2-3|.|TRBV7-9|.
CASSSGITDTQYF
TGTGCCAGCAGCTCGGGGATCACAGATACGCAGTATTTT
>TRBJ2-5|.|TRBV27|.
CASSPREVQETQYF
TGTGCCAGCAGTCCCCGCGAGGTCCAAGAGACCCAGTACTTC
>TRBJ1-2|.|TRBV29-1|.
CSVRWDFNYGYTF
TGCAGCGTTAGGTGGGACTTCAACTATGGCTACACCTTC
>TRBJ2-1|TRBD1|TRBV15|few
CATSPQRDSLIDEQFF
TGTGCCACCAGCCCCCAGAGGGACAGTCTAATCGATGAGCAGTTCTTC
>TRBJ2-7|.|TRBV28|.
CASSEQSWASSYEQYF
TGTGCCAGCAGCGAACAATCGTGGGCGTCCTCCTACGAGCAGTACTTC
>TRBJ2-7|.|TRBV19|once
CASSRGLYEQYF
TGTGCCAGTAGTAGGGGGCTCTACGAGCAGTACTTC
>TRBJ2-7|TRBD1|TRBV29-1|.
CSASTARGIYEQYF
TGCAGCGCTTCGACAGCCAGGGGGATCTACGAGCAGTACTTC